Each of the 19 T cell receptor beta chains below was sequenced from the same sample in a study of neurological immune-mediated disorders. Time point meaning: longitudinal time-point 3. TCRdb used MiXCR to reprocess the 5' RACE reads, holding one entry per CDR3 protein. Of 84,000 or so distinct CDR3 sequences in the sample, approximately 4.3% were seen once. Input material: PBMCs. All receptors come from a woman in her fifties or sixties with multiple sclerosis.

This clonotype was seen many times. V is TRBV21-1 and J is TRBJ1-4. TRBV21-1 constitutes a pseudogene. This CDR3 is built from 12 residues. The CDR3 region has the DNA TGTGCCAGCCCATGTGTTATTGAAAAACTGTTTTTT. Translated, it gives CASPCVIEKLFF.

This clonotype has ten or more counts. The gene calls are TRBV5-5 and TRBJ2-5, with D possibly TRBD1 on 6 matching bases. This CDR3 is built from 16 residues. Germline V gene data show CDR1 as SGHKS and CDR2 as YYEKEE (reference sequence). V was cut by 1 base and J by 3 bases, with 16 bases left in between. In nucleotides, the CDR3 is TGTGCCAGCAGCTTGTCGCCAGGGGCAACAGAAGAGACCCAGTACTTC. Its protein is CASSLSPGATEETQYF.

This clonotype was picked up many times. This rearrangement joins TRBV9 to TRBJ1-3; perhaps TRBD1 as D (5 bases). Germline V gene sequence: CDR1 SGDLS, CDR2 YYNGEE. The CDR3 is made up of 14 amino acids. V was pared by 0 bases and J by 2 bases, with 6 bases between. CDR3: CASSVGQTGNTIYF. CDR3 sequence (DNA): TGTGCCAGCAGCGTAGGACAGACTGGAAACACCATATATTTT.

This clonotype was counted ten times or more. V and J are TRBV20-1 and TRBJ2-7, with 8 bases matching TRBD1. The CDR3 has 13 residues. Germline CDR1 reads DFQATT; CDR2 reads SNEGSKA (reference sequence). V gave up 4 bases and J gave up 3 bases; unmatched junction bases: 5. DNA for the CDR3: TGCAGTGCTACCGACAGGGGATTCTACGAGCAGTACTTC. Its protein is CSATDRGFYEQYF.

This clonotype was observed at least ten times. This chain uses TRBV15 with TRBJ2-2, with 7 nucleotides matching TRBD1. The CDR3 spans 15 residues. Germline V CDR1 and CDR2: LNHNV, YYDKDF (reference sequence). The V gene end was trimmed by 1 base and the J gene end by 4 bases; junction bases not matched to a gene: 3. The CDR3 reads CATSRGQGRTGELFF. CDR3 nucleotide sequence: TGTGCCACCAGCAGAGGACAGGGTCGCACCGGGGAGCTGTTTTTT.

This clonotype was detected ten times or more. This sequence joins TRBV27 and TRBJ2-7; 7 bases are a match to TRBD2. J was trimmed by 5 bases and V by 6 bases; bases with no gene match: 7. The germline V gene has CDR1 MNHEY and CDR2 SMNVEV (reference sequence). CDR3 length: 13 residues. The CDR3 loop reads CASSSRLANEQYF. CDR3 sequence (DNA): TGTGCCAGCAGCTCAAGACTAGCCAACGAGCAGTACTTC.

This clonotype was detected ten times or more. The V call is TRBV4-2, the J call TRBJ1-2; D ambiguous. CDR1 LGHNA and CDR2 YNFKEQ come from the germline V gene. V dropped 3 bases and J dropped 2 bases, with 13 bases sitting between them. The CDR3 is 15 amino acids. CDR3 loop: CASSQEATANYGYTF. For the CDR3, the DNA is TGTGCCAGCAGCCAGGAGGCGACGGCGAACTATGGCTACACCTTC.

This clonotype was detected ten times or more. This chain joins TRBV29-1 and TRBJ1-2; 8 positions match TRBD1. V shed 6 bases and J 6 bases; nucleotides not matched to a gene: 3. The CDR3 consists of 11 residues. Germline V CDR1 and CDR2: SQVTM, ANQGSEA. The CDR3 region is CSVDRGDGYTF. In DNA form, the CDR3 reads TGCAGCGTCGACAGGGGAGATGGCTACACCTTC.

This clonotype has at least ten counts. The rearrangement links TRBV7-8 to TRBJ1-5; 11 bases match TRBD1. The CDR3 sequence is 16 residues long. Germline V CDR1 and CDR2: SGHVS, FQNEAQ. J lost 5 bases, V lost 1 base, and 4 bases had no gene match. CDR3 sequence reads: CASSLVGTGGYQPQHF. The CDR3 nucleotides read TGTGCCAGCAGCTTAGTCGGGACAGGGGGTTATCAGCCCCAGCATTTT.

This clonotype has a count of ten or more. The J gene is TRBJ2-4, the V gene TRBV20-1; weak D call: TRBD1 (5 bases). Trimming stripped 2 bases from V and 5 bases from J, with 25 bases between. Germline V CDR1 and CDR2: DFQATT, SNEGSKA (reference sequence). The CDR3 runs to 18 residues. CDR3: CSARPPGLRNRMENIQYF. CDR3 coding DNA: TGCAGTGCTAGACCCCCGGGCCTCCGAAACAGGATGGAAAACATTCAGTACTTC.

The sample holds many counts of this clonotype. Here the CDR3 reads CASSSPYNSPLHF. CDR3 nucleotide sequence: TGTGCCAGCAGTTCCCCCTATAATTCACCCCTCCACTTT. The chain recombines TRBV28 with TRBJ1-6; D not certain. V lost 4 bases, J lost 2 bases, and 3 bases lay in between. Germline V gene data show CDR1 as MDHEN and CDR2 as SYDVKM. The CDR3 loop spans 13 amino acids.

This clonotype was detected many times. Being one base from a much bigger clone, this may be a read error. The chain joins TRBV6-5 to TRBJ2-7, with a possible D match to TRBD1 (6 bases). Germline assignment: CDR1 MNHEY and CDR2 SVGAGI. The CDR3 runs 12 residues. The V end lost 6 bases, the J end lost 2 bases, and 8 bases lay between the germline ends. The CDR3 protein is CASRQGPYEQYF. Written as DNA, the CDR3 is TGTGCCAGCAGACAGGGTCCCTACGAGCAGTACTTC.

A remark on this clonotype: Possible read error: a much larger clone is one base away. The chain uses TRBV11-2 and TRBJ2-2, with D perhaps matching TRBD1 or TRBD2 (5 bases each). The CDR3 is 14 residues long. Germline loops: CDR1 SGHAT, CDR2 FQNNGV. The DNA of the CDR3 is TGTGCCAGCAGTCGGGACGGGAACAACGGGGAGCTGTTTTTT. Protein: CASSRDGNNGELFF.

This clonotype was counted ten times or more. The chain has TRBV20-1 and TRBJ2-5; possibly TRBD1 for D (6 bases). Germline V gene lookup returns CDR1 DFQATT and CDR2 SNEGSKA (reference sequence). V gave up 5 bases and J gave up 1 base, with 11 bases separating them. The CDR3 is made up of 13 amino acids. The CDR3 region has the DNA TGCAGTGCTCTACAGGGTACCCAAGAGACCCAGTACTTC. Encoded protein: CSALQGTQETQYF.

At least ten counts were recorded for this clonotype. Here the CDR3 reads CSAGQDSYEQYF. CDR3 bases: TGCAGTGCAGGGCAGGACTCCTACGAGCAGTACTTC. V and J are TRBV20-1 and TRBJ2-7; D call uncertain. Trimming took off 6 bases at V and 0 bases at J, with 9 bases between the two ends. The germline V gene encodes CDR1 DFQATT and CDR2 SNEGSKA (reference sequence). This CDR3 is built from 12 residues.

This clonotype was counted ten times or more. The chain recombines TRBV20-1 with TRBJ2-7, with D tentatively TRBD1 (6 bases). The V gene lost 0 bases and the J gene lost 3 bases, with 15 bases spanning the gap. The CDR3 is 15 residues long. The V gene's germline CDR1 is DFQATT and CDR2 SNEGSKA (reference sequence). The CDR3 DNA reads as TGCAGTGCTAGAGATTTGGGACACCAGAACTACGAGCAGTACTTC. Encoded protein: CSARDLGHQNYEQYF.

This clonotype was seen at least ten times. The rearrangement joins TRBV5-1 to TRBJ2-7; D gene unclear. Germline-derived CDR1 and CDR2 are SGHRS and YFSETQ. This CDR3 is built from 13 residues. Trimming shortened V by 0 bases and J by 6 bases, and 10 bases separated the two germline ends. The CDR3: CASSLDSILEQYF. CDR3 coding DNA: TGCGCCAGCAGCTTGGACAGTATTCTCGAGCAGTACTTC.

This clonotype was picked up many times. This chain links TRBV27 with TRBJ2-5; D ambiguous. The CDR3 contains 14 residues. Trimming took 3 bases from V and 7 from J, leaving 15 bases between them. The germline V gene has CDR1 MNHEY and CDR2 SMNVEV (reference sequence). Here the CDR3 DNA reads TGTGCCAGCAGTTTGACTGGCCCGCAACGGACCCAGTACTTC. Its protein product is CASSLTGPQRTQYF.

At least ten counts were recorded for this clonotype. This chain uses TRBV5-1 with TRBJ1-2; weak D call: TRBD1 (6 bases). The CDR3 has 14 residues. The V end lost 3 bases, the J end lost 7 bases, and 16 bases lay between the germline ends. Per the germline V gene, CDR1 is SGHRS and CDR2 is YFSETQ. CDR3: CASSWTPGQRGYTF. The CDR3 region has the DNA TGCGCCAGCAGCTGGACACCGGGACAACGTGGCTACACCTTC.